This T cell receptor beta chain emerged from a study of tumor-infiltrating lymphocytes in primary liver carcinoma. Background on the study: Samples had roughly 3.5 to 7.5 million productive TCRbeta reads, comparable between tissue types.

This clonotype appeared a few times. What it binds is not known. Using a constant-region primer together with ProtoScript II reverse transcriptase, TCR beta cDNA was made from roughly 540 ng of total RNA. Slightly modified ARM-PCR served as the procedure for the TCR beta libraries. These libraries came from three rounds of nested multiplex PCR. Forward primers for TRBV1-TRBV30 and a C-beta reverse primer served the first two PCR rounds, at about 10 cycles each. Using its own MiXCR run on the multiplex PCR reads, TCRdb lists one record per CDR3 protein. Of over 250,000 distinct CDR3 sequences listed, 50% to 60% are singletons. CDR1 SGHVS and CDR2 FQNEAQ come from the germline V gene. The CDR3 is 17 amino acids. The junction had 15 bases not matched to a gene; V was cut back by 5 bases and J by 5 bases. Unsorted whole blood yielded blood RNA, and germline DNA was extracted as well. General study results and limits: Blood trailed tumors significantly in top-250-clone fraction (p = 0.039). Pairs of tumor regions overlapped more than tumor-adjacent and tumor-blood pairs did. Bulk, unsorted sampling meant CD4+ and CD8+ repertoires went uncompared.

Sequenced material: peripheral blood. The clonotype was recovered from a woman younger than 45 with primary liver carcinoma and hepatitis B virus infection. The V and J genes are TRBV7-8 and TRBJ2-5; 9 positions agree with TRBD2. Written as DNA, the CDR3 is TGTGCCAGCAGCCATAGAAAGGGTAGCGGGAGAAAGGAGACCCAGTACTTC. Residues: CASSHRKGSGRKETQYF.